This entry features one T cell receptor beta chain sequence. Participants reported their clinical history, and cohort assignment relied on those reports. These data are taken from a study of blood T cell repertoires in COVID-19. The length of the CDR3 is 15 residues. Germline CDR1 MGHDK, CDR2 SYGVNS. Trimming took 6 bases from V and 7 from J; bases not matched to a gene: 6. Using immunoSEQ multiplex PCR, the repertoire was profiled, and TCRdb retains in-frame clones only, with some absent. The sample gives fewer than 450,000 clones, approximately 85% of which show up once; around 2% is in the top ten.

This clonotype originated in a middle-aged woman with acute COVID-19. The J gene is TRBJ1-6, the V gene TRBV25-1; TRBD1 matches 10 bases. What was sequenced was PBMCs or T cells enriched from blood (not recorded which). The CDR3 bases are TGTGCCAGCAGCCCCCCGGGACAGGGGAATTCACCCCTCCACTTT. It yields the protein CASSPPGQGNSPLHF.